The 30 T cell receptor beta chains below were found in one sample sequenced in a study of blood T cell repertoires in COVID-19 (dated by TCRdb to 2019 to 2021). Library method: the immunoSEQ multiplex PCR assay. TCRdb stores this immuneACCESS table with in-frame sequences only. Part of the clones is absent; in the studies checked, under half of the shortfall reflects unresolved V genes, and no reason is known for the rest. The sample table shows over 90,000 clones, and approximately 84% are seen once. The ten largest clones add up to under 8% of the sample. Sequencing was done on a sample of peripheral blood. These TCRs come from a human donor in a cohort sampled during active COVID-19.

The chain joins TRBV13 to TRBJ2-7; 8 bases fit TRBD1. J gave up 3 bases and V 5 bases, and 6 bases lay outside the gene matches. The length of the CDR3 is 14 residues. The germline gives CDR1 PRHDT, CDR2 FYEKMQ (reference sequence). The CDR3 is CASSLQGQVYEQYF. In DNA form, the CDR3 reads TGTGCCAGCAGCCTACAGGGACAGGTCTACGAGCAGTACTTC.

The V gene is TRBV28, the J gene TRBJ1-2, with D possibly matching TRBD1 (6 bases). Trimming left V 8 bases short and J 5 bases short, with 15 bases between. The CDR3 loop spans 13 amino acids. Germline V lookup: CDR1 MDHEN, CDR2 SYDVKM. The CDR3 region has the DNA TGTGCCAGCTCCGTGGCAGGGGCGTATGGCTACACCTTC. Amino acid sequence: CASSVAGAYGYTF.

The V call is TRBV19, the J call TRBJ2-5; 11 bases are a match to TRBD2. This CDR3 is 16 amino acids long. Germline CDR1 is LNHDA and CDR2 is SQIVND (reference sequence). The V and J ends lost 5 bases and 5 bases, in that order; junction bases with no gene match: 10. CDR3 sequence: CASSYLAGGSRETQYF. The DNA of the CDR3 is TGTGCCAGTAGTTATCTAGCGGGAGGATCAAGGGAGACCCAGTACTTC.

This chain links TRBV18 with TRBJ1-1; no definite D call. The CDR3 extends over 13 amino acids. Trimming pared 5 bases from V and 0 bases from J, leaving 7 bases between. Per germline, CDR1 KGHSH and CDR2 LQKENI. CDR3 amino acids: CASSGRLNTEAFF. The CDR3 DNA reads TGTGCCAGCTCAGGCCGCTTGAACACTGAAGCTTTCTTT.

The chain carries TRBV29-1 and TRBJ2-3; 7 bases align to TRBD1. Germline V gives CDR1 SQVTM, CDR2 ANQGSEA. CDR3 length equals 12 residues. The junction had 2 bases not matched to a gene; V was cut back by 3 bases and J by 5 bases. Here the CDR3 reads CSVETGIDTQYF. As DNA, the CDR3 is TGCAGCGTTGAGACAGGGATAGATACGCAGTATTTT.

CDR3 nucleotides: TGTGCCAGCAGTCTAGGAAGCACGGGTTTAGGAGATACGCAGTATTTT. Its protein product is CASSLGSTGLGDTQYF. The chain is built from TRBV3-1 (or the pseudogene TRBV3-2) and TRBJ2-3; the D is unclear. The CDR3 runs to 16 residues. V was clipped by 6 bases and J by 5 bases, with 21 bases between them. The germline CDR1 and CDR2 sequences are LGHDT and YNNKEL (reference sequence).

The chain carries TRBV30 and TRBJ1-4; no reliable D call. Germline V gene lookup returns CDR1 GTSNPN and CDR2 SVGIG (reference sequence). The CDR3 is 16 residues long. V was clipped by 2 bases and J by 4 bases, with 17 bases between them. CDR3 sequence (DNA): TGTGCCTGGAGTCCGGCGGGAGGGCTTGGTAATGAAAAACTGTTTTTT. Its protein is CAWSPAGGLGNEKLFF.

As to this clone: Germline and junction disagree at one end, which may indicate a read error. The rearrangement links TRBV12-3 or TRBV12-4 to TRBJ2-1; tentative D call: TRBD2 (6 bases). This CDR3 is 13 amino acids long. The CDR3 region has the DNA TGTGCCAGCAGTCACGGGGTAACGGGGTCGGGGGTCTTC. Translated: CASSHGVTGSGVF.

The chain recombines TRBV30 with TRBJ1-3; no definite D call. V gave up 8 bases and J gave up 0 bases, with 14 bases separating them. The CDR3 extends over 14 amino acids. The germline V gene encodes CDR1 GTSNPN and CDR2 SVGIG (reference sequence). CDR3 nucleotide sequence: TGTGCCCTCCAACCGGGGATCTCTGGAAACACCATATATTTT. Translated, it gives CALQPGISGNTIYF.

The sample holds a few counts of this clone. V gene TRBV19 combines with J gene TRBJ2-7, with a weak D call TRBD1 (6 bases). This CDR3 spans 15 amino acids. Germline V gene sequence: CDR1 LNHDA, CDR2 SQIVND (reference sequence). The V and J ends lost 6 bases and 4 bases respectively, with 19 bases between them. The CDR3 reads CASRRTVYEGYEQYF. As DNA, the CDR3 is TGTGCCAGTAGACGGACAGTTTACGAGGGATACGAGCAGTACTTC.

The CDR3 region has the DNA TGTGCCAGTAGTATCGGGGGGACCGTCAATGAGCAGTTCTTC. It specifies CASSIGGTVNEQFF. J is TRBJ2-1 and V is TRBV19; 7 positions match TRBD2. Germline CDR1 and CDR2: LNHDA and SQIVND (reference sequence). Unmatched junction bases numbered 5, after V lost 3 bases and J lost 6 bases. This CDR3 region has 14 residues. The full variable domain, in which reference TRBV19 and TRBJ2-1 provide the parts outside the CDR3, is DGGITQSPKYLFRKEGQNVTLSCEQNLNHDAMYWYRQDPGQGLRLIYYSQIVNDFQKGDIAEGYSVSREKKESFPLTVTSAQKNPTAFYLCASSIGGTVNEQFFGPGTRLTVL.

V and J are TRBV4-1 and TRBJ1-4; D not resolved. V was cut by 4 bases and J by 0 bases, with 9 bases left in between. The CDR3 sequence is 15 residues long. The germline gives CDR1 MGHRA, CDR2 YSYEKL. CDR3 nucleotide sequence: TGCGCCAGCAGCCCCCCCAGTGCAACTAATGAAAAACTGTTTTTT. Residues: CASSPPSATNEKLFF.

The CDR3 coding sequence is TGCAGCGGACTACCTATGACGGGTCCAGATACGCAGTATTTT. It translates to CSGLPMTGPDTQYF. The rearrangement joins TRBV29-1 to TRBJ2-3; D is perhaps TRBD2 (5 bases). From germline, CDR1 is SQVTM and CDR2 ANQGSEA. The V end lost 7 bases, the J end lost 4 bases, and 18 bases lay between the germline ends. CDR3 length equals 14 residues.

The rearrangement uses TRBV27 and TRBJ1-2; 7 nucleotides line up with TRBD1. Germline V gene lookup returns CDR1 MNHEY and CDR2 SMNVEV (reference sequence). Trimming took 4 bases from V and 2 from J; bases not matched to a gene: 7. This CDR3 is built from 15 residues. For the CDR3, the DNA is TGTGCCAGCAGTTCTCAGGGGGGCGGAAACTATGGCTACACCTTC. Amino acid sequence: CASSSQGGGNYGYTF.

The V and J genes are TRBV19 and TRBJ1-1; perhaps TRBD1 as D (5 bases). V was trimmed by 0 bases and J by 6 bases, leaving 17 bases between them. Germline CDR1 LNHDA, CDR2 SQIVND (reference sequence). The CDR3 contains 16 residues. CDR3 DNA: TGTGCCAGTAGTATAGAGCCACCGGGGGGTTACGCTGAAGCTTTCTTT. As protein: CASSIEPPGGYAEAFF. The complete variable domain, with remaining parts taken from reference TRBV19 and TRBJ1-1, reads DGGITQSPKYLFRKEGQNVTLSCEQNLNHDAMYWYRQDPGQGLRLIYYSQIVNDFQKGDIAEGYSVSREKKESFPLTVTSAQKNPTAFYLCASSIEPPGGYAEAFFGQGTRLTVV.

This rearrangement joins TRBV7-2 to TRBJ2-7; D possibly corresponds to TRBD2 (7 bases). There are 14 residues in the CDR3. Germline V gene data show CDR1 as SGHTA and CDR2 as FQGNSA. V lost 5 bases to trimming and J lost 6 bases, with 17 bases between them. The CDR3 reads CASSLRGGGGEQYF. CDR3 sequence (DNA): TGTGCCAGCAGCCTCCGGGGAGGGGGGGGCGAGCAGTACTTC.

V is TRBV5-5 and J is TRBJ1-1, with D perhaps matching TRBD1 (6 bases). The V and J ends lost 4 bases and 11 bases respectively, with 24 bases between them. The CDR3 sequence is 15 residues long. From germline, CDR1 is SGHKS and CDR2 YYEKEE (reference sequence). The DNA of the CDR3 is TGTGCCAGCAGCCCGGCGGAGCAGGGGAACTGGTTGGCTTTCTTT. Its protein is CASSPAEQGNWLAFF.

V is TRBV7-8 and J is TRBJ1-5, with D possibly being TRBD1 (5 bases). CDR1 and CDR2 (germline): SGHVS, FQNEAQ. Trimming pared 1 base from V and 4 bases from J, leaving 14 bases between. CDR3 length: 16 residues. The CDR3 loop reads CASSLGGEGMNQPQHF. In nucleotides, the CDR3 is TGTGCCAGCAGCTTAGGGGGGGAGGGGATGAATCAGCCCCAGCATTTT. Looking up the rest from reference TRBV7-8 and TRBJ1-5 gives the full variable domain: GAGVSQSPRYKVAKRGQDVALRCDPISGHVSLFWYQQALGQGPEFLTYFQNEAQLDKSGLPSDRFFAERPEGSVSTLKIQRTQQEDSAVYLCASSLGGEGMNQPQHFGDGTRLSIL.

This chain links TRBV5-1 with TRBJ2-5; D gene uncertain. From germline, CDR1 is SGHRS and CDR2 YFSETQ. V was shortened by 4 bases and J by 1 base, with 8 bases between the two germline ends. CDR3 length equals 13 residues. The DNA of the CDR3 is TGCGCCAGCAGCCCCGGGTCCCAAGAGACCCAGTACTTC. Its protein product is CASSPGSQETQYF.

This chain connects TRBV6-5 to TRBJ2-1; TRBD2 matches 8 bases. V was pared by 4 bases and J by 7 bases, with 6 bases of the junction left unmatched. Germline V gene lookup returns CDR1 MNHEY and CDR2 SVGAGI. The CDR3 loop spans 14 amino acids. The CDR3 sequence is CASSFGGARNEQFF. In nucleotides, the CDR3 is TGTGCCAGCAGTTTCGGGGGGGCAAGAAATGAGCAGTTCTTC.

The chain employs TRBV5-1 and TRBJ1-4, with D perhaps TRBD1 (6 bases). The germline V gene encodes CDR1 SGHRS and CDR2 YFSETQ. The CDR3 has 15 residues. The germline V and J ends were trimmed by 3 bases and 3 bases, with 12 bases remaining between them. The CDR3 bases are TGCGCCAGCAGCTCGTTAGGGGGTCCTAATGAAAAACTGTTTTTT. It is translated as CASSSLGGPNEKLFF.

This chain joins TRBV5-1 and TRBJ2-1; D uncertain. Trimming removed 1 base from V and 7 bases from J, with 9 bases in between. In germline, CDR1 is SGHRS, CDR2 YFSETQ. CDR3 size: 13 residues. The CDR3 here is CASSLLQENEQFF. CDR3 in DNA: TGCGCCAGCAGCTTGTTGCAGGAAAATGAGCAGTTCTTC.

The V and J genes are TRBV28 and TRBJ1-2, with 7 bases matching TRBD1. Germline CDR1 and CDR2: MDHEN and SYDVKM. The CDR3 sequence is 13 residues long. V was clipped by 5 bases and J by 8 bases; unmatched bases: 8. As DNA, the CDR3 is TGTGCCAGCAGTACCCAGGGGGTTCTGGGCTACACCTTC. Protein product: CASSTQGVLGYTF.

This chain uses TRBV28 with TRBJ1-1, with D perhaps TRBD1 (5 bases). Germline V gene data show CDR1 as MDHEN and CDR2 as SYDVKM. This CDR3 comprises 16 residues. The ends were cut back, 7 bases at V and 0 bases at J, with 18 bases in the middle. Here the CDR3 reads CASTAAGLGLNTEAFF. The CDR3 DNA follows: TGTGCCAGCACCGCAGCGGGGCTGGGTTTGAACACTGAAGCTTTCTTT.

This chain joins TRBV9 and TRBJ2-7, with 9 bases that match TRBD1. V shed 3 bases, J shed 2 bases, and the junction held 6 bases outside the gene matches. The CDR3 totals 15 residues. Germline CDR1 and CDR2: SGDLS and YYNGEE. The CDR3 coding sequence is TGTGCCAGCAGCGCAGGACAGGGGATAACCTACGAGCAGTACTTC. This translates into CASSAGQGITYEQYF.

V is TRBV28 and J is TRBJ1-6, with TRBD1 matching over 7 bases. The germline V gene encodes CDR1 MDHEN and CDR2 SYDVKM. J was trimmed by 7 bases and V by 4 bases; bases with no gene match: 4. The CDR3 spans 14 residues. The CDR3 DNA sequence: TGTGCCAGCAGTTGGGGACAGTCAAATTCACCCCTCCACTTT. As protein: CASSWGQSNSPLHF.

The chain carries TRBV29-1 and TRBJ2-3; TRBD2 is a possible D gene (6 bases). V dropped 7 bases and J dropped 3 bases, with 14 bases sitting between them. The CDR3 has 13 residues. The germline V gene encodes CDR1 SQVTM and CDR2 ANQGSEA. The CDR3 is CSAARGWTDTQYF. CDR3 sequence (DNA): TGCAGCGCCGCGCGGGGCTGGACAGATACGCAGTATTTT.

The chain employs TRBV11-3 and TRBJ2-2, with a tentative D call TRBD2 (5 bases). V was trimmed by 5 bases and J by 0 bases, leaving 10 bases between them. There are 15 residues in the CDR3. CDR1 is SGHNT and CDR2 is YENEEA in the germline V gene. Here the CDR3 reads CASSPGSPNTGELFF. DNA of the CDR3: TGTGCCAGCAGCCCGGGGAGCCCGAACACCGGGGAGCTGTTTTTT.

The chain combines TRBV5-1 with TRBJ1-2; no definite D call. V shed 0 bases and J shed 12 bases, with 12 bases lying between them. Germline V gene data show CDR1 as SGHRS and CDR2 as YFSETQ. The CDR3 sequence is 12 residues long. The CDR3 reads CASSLETGRNTF. The CDR3 DNA sequence: TGCGCCAGCAGCTTGGAAACGGGGAGGAACACCTTC.

The gene calls are TRBV3-1 (or the pseudogene TRBV3-2) and TRBJ2-7, with 10 bases matching TRBD1. The CDR3 has 17 amino acids. The V gene's germline CDR1 is LGHDT and CDR2 YNNKEL (reference sequence). V was pared by 7 bases and J by 2 bases, with 14 bases of the junction left unmatched. This CDR3 is CASTQSPGQGLTYEQYF. The CDR3 DNA is TGTGCCAGCACTCAGAGTCCGGGACAGGGGCTGACCTACGAGCAGTACTTC.